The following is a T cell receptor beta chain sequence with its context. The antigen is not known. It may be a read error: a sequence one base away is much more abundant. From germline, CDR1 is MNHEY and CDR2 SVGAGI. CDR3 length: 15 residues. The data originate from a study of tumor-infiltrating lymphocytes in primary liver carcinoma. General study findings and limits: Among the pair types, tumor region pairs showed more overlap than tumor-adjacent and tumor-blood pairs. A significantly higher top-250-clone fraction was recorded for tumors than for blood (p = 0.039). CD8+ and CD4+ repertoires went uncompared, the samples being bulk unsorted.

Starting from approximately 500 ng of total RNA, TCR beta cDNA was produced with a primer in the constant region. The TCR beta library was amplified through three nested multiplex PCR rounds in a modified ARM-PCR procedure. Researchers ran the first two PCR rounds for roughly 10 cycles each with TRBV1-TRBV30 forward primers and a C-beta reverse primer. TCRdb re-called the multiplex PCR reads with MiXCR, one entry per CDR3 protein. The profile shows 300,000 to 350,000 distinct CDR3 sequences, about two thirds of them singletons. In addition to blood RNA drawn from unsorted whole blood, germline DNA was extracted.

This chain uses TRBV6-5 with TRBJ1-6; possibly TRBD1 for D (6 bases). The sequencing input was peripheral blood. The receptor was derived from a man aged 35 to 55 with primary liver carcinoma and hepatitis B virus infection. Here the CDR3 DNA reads TGTGCCAGCAGTTCCAGGACAGAGAATAATTCACTCCTCCACTTT. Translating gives CASSSRTENNSLLHF.